One and the same sample provided the 30 T cell receptor beta chains below, sequenced in a study of T cells after yellow fever vaccination. TCRdb reanalysed the 5' RACE reads using MiXCR and keeps one entry per CDR3 protein. The data show hundreds of thousands of distinct CDR3 sequences, with 18% seen just once and 15% to 20% held by the top ten. Specimen: PBMCs, collected before the yellow fever booster vaccination. Receptors were obtained from a man between 18 and 35 years old who received the YFV17D yellow fever vaccine.

This clonotype was counted a few times. This chain links TRBV3-1 with TRBJ2-7; D is undetermined. This CDR3 comprises 14 residues. Trimming removed 0 bases from V and 0 bases from J, with 6 bases in between. Germline CDR1 reads LGHDT; CDR2 reads YNNKEL (reference sequence). The CDR3 protein is CASSQEPRSYEQYF. The CDR3 nucleotides are TGTGCCAGCAGCCAAGAGCCCCGCTCCTACGAGCAGTACTTC.

This clonotype was detected a few times. The DNA for the CDR3 is TGCGCCAGCAGCCAAGATGACAGGGGGGACCAGCCCCAGCATTTT. Translating it yields CASSQDDRGDQPQHF. This sequence joins TRBV4-1 and TRBJ1-5; 9 nucleotides match TRBD1. V trimming: 0 bases; J trimming: 7 bases; junction bases outside the gene matches: 4. CDR3 length: 15 amino acids. CDR1 and CDR2 from the germline V gene are MGHRA and YSYEKL.

The chain couples TRBV7-2 to TRBJ1-2, with 7 bases fitting TRBD1. After removal of 5 bases from V and 4 bases from J, the junction contained 7 bases not matched to a gene. The V gene's germline CDR1 is SGHTA and CDR2 FQGNSA. The length of the CDR3 is 14 residues. CDR3 amino acids: CASSTGTASYGYTF. The CDR3 DNA reads as TGTGCCAGCAGCACCGGGACAGCTTCCTATGGCTACACCTTC.

V is TRBV7-9 and J is TRBJ1-1, with D maybe TRBD1 (5 bases). CDR3 length: 13 amino acids. Trimming shortened V by 6 bases and J by 3 bases, and 11 bases separated the two germline ends. Germline CDR1 SEHNR, CDR2 FQNEAQ (reference sequence). The CDR3, as DNA: TGTGCCAGCAGATATGAGGGGTACACTGAAGCTTTCTTT. Amino acids: CASRYEGYTEAFF.

This clonotype was seen a few times. The chain carries TRBV12-3 or TRBV12-4 and TRBJ2-5; 7 positions agree with TRBD2. The CDR3 is 14 residues long. J was trimmed by 2 bases and V by 5 bases; bases with no gene match: 5. CDR3 in amino acids: CASSEPGGQETQYF. DNA for the CDR3: TGTGCCAGCAGTGAGCCGGGAGGACAAGAGACCCAGTACTTC.

This clonotype came up a few times. The chain carries TRBV6-6 and TRBJ2-5, with TRBD2 as a possible D gene (6 bases). Germline CDR1 and CDR2: MNHNY and SVGAGI (reference sequence). This CDR3 has 14 residues. Trimming removed 7 bases at V and 5 bases at J, with 17 bases between. The CDR3 bases are TGTGCCAGCACCCTCAGGGCTCTAGCGGAGACCCAGTACTTC. It is translated as CASTLRALAETQYF.

The sample holds many counts of this clonotype. This chain uses TRBV4-3 with TRBJ2-7; tentatively, D is TRBD2 (5 bases). The CDR3 sequence is 14 residues long. V dropped 4 bases and J dropped 3 bases, with 13 bases sitting between them. The germline CDR1 and CDR2 sequences are LGHNA and YSLEER. The CDR3 region is CASSPQRGGYEQYF. In DNA, the CDR3 is TGCGCCAGCAGCCCCCAGCGAGGAGGCTACGAGCAGTACTTC.

J is TRBJ2-1 and V is TRBV6-5; 9 nucleotides agree with TRBD1. CDR1 MNHEY and CDR2 SVGAGI come from the germline V gene. The CDR3 spans 15 residues. V was pared by 6 bases and J by 1 base, with 4 bases of the junction left unmatched. The chain's CDR3 is CASRRDRDSYNEQFF. DNA for the CDR3: TGTGCCAGCAGGAGGGACAGGGATTCCTACAATGAGCAGTTCTTC.

The genes are TRBV7-9 and TRBJ1-3; no clear D gene. The CDR3 length is 12 residues. The germline V gene encodes CDR1 SEHNR and CDR2 FQNEAQ (reference sequence). V shed 7 bases and J shed 0 bases, with 4 bases lying between them. CDR3 amino acids: CASTHSGNTIYF. DNA of the CDR3: TGTGCCAGCACGCACTCTGGAAACACCATATATTTT.

In its sample, this clonotype was seen a few times. The CDR3 DNA reads as TGTGCCAGCTCACCACCAAACAGCGCCTACGAGCAGTACTTC. It is translated as CASSPPNSAYEQYF. The chain links TRBV18 to TRBJ2-7; D call uncertain. CDR1 is KGHSH, CDR2 LQKENI, per germline. V was shortened by 0 bases and J by 2 bases, with 8 bases between the two germline ends. This CDR3 has 14 residues.

J is TRBJ1-5 and V is TRBV4-1; no reliable D call. Germline CDR1 MGHRA, CDR2 YSYEKL. The CDR3 contains 15 residues. V was trimmed by 1 base and J by 4 bases, leaving 11 bases between them. The CDR3 loop is CASSQVAQLNQPQHF. In DNA, the CDR3 is TGCGCCAGCAGCCAAGTTGCTCAGCTTAATCAGCCCCAGCATTTT.

This sequence joins TRBV3-1 and TRBJ2-3; 11 bases match TRBD2. Trimming took 3 bases from V and 1 from J; bases not matched to a gene: 6. Germline CDR1 LGHDT, CDR2 YNNKEL (reference sequence). This CDR3 spans 17 amino acids. The CDR3 protein is CASSQVSGGAGTDTQYF. The DNA for the CDR3 is TGTGCCAGCAGCCAGGTTAGCGGGGGGGCCGGCACAGATACGCAGTATTTT.

This clonotype was seen more than once but under ten times. Here the CDR3 reads CASSEGQGGWDEQFF. The CDR3 DNA reads TGTGCCAGCAGCGAGGGACAGGGGGGTTGGGATGAGCAGTTCTTC. The chain is built from TRBV7-2 and TRBJ2-1; 11 nucleotides match TRBD1. The J segment lost 8 bases and the V segment lost 5 bases, leaving 8 bases of the junction unmatched. Germline values: CDR1 SGHTA, CDR2 FQGNSA. The CDR3 contains 15 residues.

This clonotype was observed at least ten times. The gene calls are TRBV7-2 and TRBJ2-2, with TRBD1 identical over 8 bases. The CDR3 consists of 15 residues. V shed 4 bases, J shed 8 bases, and the junction held 9 bases outside the gene matches. Looked up from germline, CDR1 is SGHTA and CDR2 is FQGNSA. CDR3 coding DNA: TGTGCCAGCAGCTCCAGGACAGGGAGAGCTGGGGAGCTGTTTTTT. It yields the protein CASSSRTGRAGELFF.

In DNA, the CDR3 is TGTGCCAGCAGCTCACCTCCGGCGGGGGTTGTCAAAAACATTCAGTACTTC. Protein sequence: CASSSPPAGVVKNIQYF. The gene calls are TRBV7-9 and TRBJ2-4; 7 bases map to TRBD2. The germline gives CDR1 SEHNR, CDR2 FQNEAQ (reference sequence). Losses at the gene ends were 4 bases for V and 3 bases for J; bases not matched to a gene: 12. The length of the CDR3 is 17 residues.

This clonotype was observed a few times. The V call is TRBV7-9, the J call TRBJ2-7; 7 nucleotides line up with TRBD1. In germline, CDR1 is SEHNR, CDR2 FQNEAQ (reference sequence). The trim removed 4 bases at V and 2 bases at J, leaving 8 bases unmatched. This CDR3 contains 15 residues. CDR3 in DNA: TGTGCCAGCAGCTCAGAACAGGGGAACCCCTACGAGCAGTACGTC. It is translated as CASSSEQGNPYEQYV.

This sequence joins TRBV11-2 and TRBJ1-2; D not certain. Trimming removed 6 bases at V and 7 bases at J, with 21 bases between. The germline V gene has CDR1 SGHAT and CDR2 FQNNGV. This CDR3 comprises 15 residues. Written as DNA, the CDR3 is TGTGCCAGCAGTCCTCTATTTGGGCATTTAGTTGGCTACACCTTC. Its protein is CASSPLFGHLVGYTF.

The rearrangement uses TRBV29-1 and TRBJ1-2; no firm D call. The CDR3 runs to 12 residues. CDR1 is SQVTM, CDR2 ANQGSEA, per germline. The V and J ends lost 3 bases and 6 bases respectively, with 11 bases between them. CDR3: CSVDPGFDGYTF. In nucleotides, the CDR3 is TGCAGCGTTGATCCGGGATTTGATGGCTACACCTTC.

There are a few counts of this clonotype. The chain recombines TRBV20-1 with TRBJ2-3; D remains unclear. This CDR3 comprises 13 residues. Trimming shortened V by 4 bases and J by 2 bases, and 10 bases separated the two germline ends. Germline CDR1 is DFQATT and CDR2 is SNEGSKA (reference sequence). Here the CDR3 reads CSATPDHTDTQYF. The CDR3 DNA is TGCAGTGCTACCCCAGACCACACAGATACGCAGTATTTT.

The V gene is TRBV11-2, the J gene TRBJ2-3; D gene ambiguous. V lost 2 bases, J lost 5 bases, and 5 bases lay in between. CDR1 SGHAT and CDR2 FQNNGV come from the germline V gene. The CDR3 length is 12 residues. The CDR3 DNA sequence: TGTGCCAGCAGCTTAAGTAAAGATACGCAGTATTTT. Protein: CASSLSKDTQYF.

This clonotype was seen a handful of times. This sequence joins TRBV5-1 and TRBJ2-1; D is possibly TRBD1 (6 bases). Trimming removed 0 bases at V and 5 bases at J, with 12 bases between. The CDR3 is 15 residues long. CDR1 and CDR2 (germline): SGHRS, YFSETQ. In DNA form, the CDR3 reads TGCGCCAGCAGCTTGGCGGCAGGGGTGAACAATGAGCAGTTCTTC. Its protein product is CASSLAAGVNNEQFF.

In its sample, this clonotype was seen a few times. This chain uses TRBV15 with TRBJ2-7; D remains ambiguous. V was pared by 5 bases and J by 3 bases, with 5 bases between. The CDR3 has 11 residues. In germline, CDR1 is LNHNV, CDR2 YYDKDF (reference sequence). The CDR3 DNA follows: TGTGCCACCAGCTGGGGCTACGAGCAGTACTTC. As protein: CATSWGYEQYF.

This chain joins TRBV20-1 and TRBJ2-7; 9 bases are a match to TRBD2. Germline assignment: CDR1 DFQATT and CDR2 SNEGSKA (reference sequence). CDR3 size: 15 residues. The CDR3 DNA reads as TGCAGTGCTAGAGTCAACCTAGCGGGGAGATACGAGCTGTACGTC. This gives the protein CSARVNLAGRYELYV.

This clonotype was detected only a few times. The chain has TRBV29-1 and TRBJ1-1; no definite D call. The V gene's germline CDR1 is SQVTM and CDR2 ANQGSEA. Trimming removed 1 base at V and 10 bases at J, with 13 bases between. The CDR3 totals 12 residues. Written as DNA, the CDR3 is TGCAGCGTTGAAGTATGGGGTTTTGGAGCTTTCTTT. Protein product: CSVEVWGFGAFF. The full variable domain, its missing parts supplied by reference TRBV29-1 and TRBJ1-1, is SAVISQKPSRDICQRGTSLTIQCQVDSQVTMMFWYRQQPGQSLTLIATANQGSEATYESGFVIDKFPISRPNLTFSTLTVSNMSPEDSSIYLCSVEVWGFGAFFGQGTRLTVV.

The sample holds a few counts of this clonotype. The J gene is TRBJ2-3, the V gene TRBV27, with TRBD1 identical over 10 bases. The CDR3 is made up of 16 amino acids. Unmatched junction bases numbered 8, after V lost 5 bases and J lost 3 bases. The V gene's germline CDR1 is MNHEY and CDR2 SMNVEV (reference sequence). The CDR3 here is CASSEKDRGSTDTQYF. In DNA form, the CDR3 reads TGTGCCAGCAGTGAAAAGGACAGGGGGTCGACAGATACGCAGTATTTT.

This rearrangement joins TRBV5-5 to TRBJ2-7, with 7 bases fitting TRBD1. CDR3 size: 14 residues. Germline V gene data show CDR1 as SGHKS and CDR2 as YYEKEE (reference sequence). V was pared by 4 bases and J by 1 base, with 5 bases of the junction left unmatched. CDR3 sequence reads: CASSLGQSSYEQYV. The CDR3 region has the DNA TGTGCCAGCAGCCTGGGACAGTCATCCTACGAGCAGTACGTC.

This clonotype was detected many times. This chain links TRBV12-3 or TRBV12-4 with TRBJ1-1; no clear D gene. This CDR3 has 13 residues. Trimming stripped 1 base from V and 5 bases from J, with 8 bases between. CDR3 region: CASSLGPGTEAFF. The CDR3 nucleotides read TGTGCCAGCAGTTTAGGCCCGGGGACTGAAGCTTTCTTT.

The chain combines TRBV9 with TRBJ1-6; D is ambiguous. This CDR3 has 15 amino acids. Germline CDR1 is SGDLS and CDR2 is YYNGEE. Trimming took 3 bases from V and 8 from J, leaving 15 bases between them. DNA for the CDR3: TGTGCCAGCAGCGAGACTGGACGGATTTATTCACCCCTCCACTTT. As protein: CASSETGRIYSPLHF. The full variable domain, with the rest looked up from reference TRBV9 and TRBJ1-6, is DSGVTQTPKHLITATGQRVTLRCSPRSGDLSVYWYQQSLDQGLQFLIQYYNGEERAKGNILERFSAQQFPDLHSELNLSSLELGDSALYFCASSETGRIYSPLHFGNGTRLTVT.

This clonotype came up a few times. The J gene is TRBJ2-1, the V gene TRBV7-7, with TRBD1 matching 8 bases. Germline values: CDR1 SSHAT, CDR2 FNYEAQ (reference sequence). The CDR3 is made up of 15 amino acids. Germline trimming cut 4 bases from V and 5 bases from J; bases unmatched to any gene: 7. As DNA, the CDR3 is TGTGCCAGCAGCTCCGGGACAGGACTAAACAATGAGCAGTTCTTC. Translation: CASSSGTGLNNEQFF.

This clonotype has a handful of counts. The V call is TRBV9, the J call TRBJ2-1; D possibly corresponds to TRBD2 (5 bases). Trimming shortened V by 5 bases and J by 8 bases, and 14 bases separated the two germline ends. The germline V gene encodes CDR1 SGDLS and CDR2 YYNGEE. The CDR3 extends over 13 amino acids. CDR3 in amino acids: CASSATGRDEQFF. The CDR3 nucleotides read TGTGCCAGCAGTGCCACGGGAAGGGATGAGCAGTTCTTC.